A selection of T cell receptor beta chains follows, all from one sample in a study of blood T cells in healthy people across ages. TCRdb re-analysed the 5' RACE reads in MiXCR, keeping a single row per CDR3 protein. The sample includes fewer than 900,000 distinct CDR3 sequences, roughly 41% of them seen just once. Material: blood. The receptors here all came from a woman between 55 and 75 years old in good health. The CDR3 runs from the conserved cysteine through the conserved F or W. A D gene is named only where the DNA matches it firmly. The listing skips clone size in some rows; elsewhere it reads once, few, many or a size class.

TRBV21-1,TRBJ2-1,NA,NA,TGTGCCAGCAGGCTACAGGGCGGAGGGACTAGCGGGAGCTCCTACAATGAGCAGTTCTTC,CASRLQGGGTSGSSYNEQFF
TRBV20-1,TRBJ2-1,NA,few,TGCAGTGCGTCGAAGACCGGGACCACGTACAATGAGCAGTTCTTC,CSASKTGTTYNEQFF
TRBV12-3/TRBV12-4,TRBJ2-3,NA,NA,TGTGCCAGCGCAGGGAGAACAGATACGCAGTATTTT,CASAGRTDTQYF
TRBV6-2/TRBV6-3,TRBJ2-1,NA,NA,TGTGCCAGCAGTTACTCGTGGGGGCTGGCCTACAATGAGCAGTTCTTC,CASSYSWGLAYNEQFF
TRBV29-1,TRBJ2-7,TRBD1,NA,TGCAGCGTTGAAGATACCGGGACAGGGTACGAGCAGTACTTC,CSVEDTGTGYEQYF
TRBV12-3/TRBV12-4,TRBJ2-7,NA,many,TGTGCCAGCAGTTTAGGAGGGCAGCGAAGCTACGAGCAGTACTTC,CASSLGGQRSYEQYF
TRBV3-1,TRBJ2-7,NA,NA,TGTGCCAGCAGCCATTGGAAAGGGGTGGTCCACGAGCAGTACTTC,CASSHWKGVVHEQYF
TRBV7-3,TRBJ2-7,TRBD1,NA,TGTGCCAGCAGCTTAAGAGTGACAGGGATCCACGAGCAGTACTTC,CASSLRVTGIHEQYF
TRBV29-1,TRBJ2-1,TRBD1,few,TGCAGCGTGGGCGGACAGGGCCCTCTCCAGTTCTTC,CSVGGQGPLQFF
TRBV20-1,TRBJ2-1,NA,many,TGCAGTGCCCGAGGAGGCGGCCAGGTGCGTGAGCAGTTCTTC,CSARGGGQVREQFF
TRBV29-1,TRBJ2-5,NA,NA,TGCAGCGTTTTGATAGGGGTCAACGAAGAGACCCAGTACTTC,CSVLIGVNEETQYF
TRBV7-8,TRBJ2-4,NA,many,TGTGCCAGCAGCTTAGTGGGGGGGCTGGGAAACATTCAGTACTTC,CASSLVGGLGNIQYF
TRBV19,TRBJ1-2,TRBD1,NA,TGTGCCAGTACCGATAGTGAATTACCGGGACAGGTCTATGGCTACACCTTC,CASTDSELPGQVYGYTF
TRBV5-1,TRBJ1-1,NA,few,TGCGCCAGCAGCCCTGGGGGGGCCCGGAACACTGAAGCTTTCTTT,CASSPGGARNTEAFF
TRBV28,TRBJ1-1,NA,NA,TGTGCCAGCAGGCTTAAACAGGGTTTCGGCACTGAAGCTTTCTTT,CASRLKQGFGTEAFF
TRBV28,TRBJ2-1,TRBD2,few,TGTGCCAGCAGTCCAGGGGCGTCTAGCGGGAGGGTAAACAATGAGCAGTTCTTC,CASSPGASSGRVNNEQFF
TRBV6-6,TRBJ2-7,NA,many,TGTGCCAGCAGTTACGGCGGGGACAGCTTACCCTACGAGCAGTACTTC,CASSYGGDSLPYEQYF
TRBV2,TRBJ2-7,TRBD1,NA,TGTGCCAGCAGTGGGTCGAAGGACAGGGGCCATGAGCAGTACTTC,CASSGSKDRGHEQYF
TRBV20-1,TRBJ1-1,NA,NA,TGCAGTGCTAGTCAACGTAACACTGAAGCTTTCTTT,CSASQRNTEAFF
TRBV28,TRBJ2-7,NA,few,TGTGCCAGCAGTTCCCCGGACACCGACGAGCAGTACTTC,CASSSPDTDEQYF